The entry below gives a single TCR beta chain sequence along with its context. The record originates from a study of blood T cell repertoires in COVID-19. The data were produced by immunoSEQ multiplex PCR, yet TCRdb's version contains in-frame clones alone and is incomplete. This table has 200,000 to 250,000 clones, around 85% appearing once. V dropped 1 base and J dropped 4; count of bases not matched to a gene: 5. Germline V CDR1 and CDR2: LGHNA, YSLEER. The CDR3 has 15 residues. Source material: PBMCs or T cells enriched from blood (not recorded which). This receptor was identified in a woman between 50 and 59 years old in a cohort exposed to, infected with or recovered from COVID-19 (not recorded which). The chain uses TRBV4-3 and TRBJ2-7; 9 nucleotides agree with TRBD1. CDR3: CASSQGTGAWYEQYF. In DNA form, the CDR3 reads TGCGCCAGCAGCCAAGGGACAGGGGCCTGGTACGAGCAGTACTTC.